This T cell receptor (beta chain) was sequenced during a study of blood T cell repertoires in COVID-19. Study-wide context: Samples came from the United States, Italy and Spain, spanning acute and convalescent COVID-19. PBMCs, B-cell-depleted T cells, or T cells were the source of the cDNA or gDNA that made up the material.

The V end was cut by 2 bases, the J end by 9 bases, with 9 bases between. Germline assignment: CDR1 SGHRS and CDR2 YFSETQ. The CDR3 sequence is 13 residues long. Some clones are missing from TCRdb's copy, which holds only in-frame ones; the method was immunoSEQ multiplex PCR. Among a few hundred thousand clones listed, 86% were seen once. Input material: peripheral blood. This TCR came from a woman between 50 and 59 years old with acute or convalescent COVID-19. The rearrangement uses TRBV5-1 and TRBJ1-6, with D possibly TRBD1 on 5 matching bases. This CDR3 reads CASSFDGGSPLHF. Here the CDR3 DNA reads TGCGCCAGCAGCTTTGACGGGGGTTCACCCCTCCACTTT.